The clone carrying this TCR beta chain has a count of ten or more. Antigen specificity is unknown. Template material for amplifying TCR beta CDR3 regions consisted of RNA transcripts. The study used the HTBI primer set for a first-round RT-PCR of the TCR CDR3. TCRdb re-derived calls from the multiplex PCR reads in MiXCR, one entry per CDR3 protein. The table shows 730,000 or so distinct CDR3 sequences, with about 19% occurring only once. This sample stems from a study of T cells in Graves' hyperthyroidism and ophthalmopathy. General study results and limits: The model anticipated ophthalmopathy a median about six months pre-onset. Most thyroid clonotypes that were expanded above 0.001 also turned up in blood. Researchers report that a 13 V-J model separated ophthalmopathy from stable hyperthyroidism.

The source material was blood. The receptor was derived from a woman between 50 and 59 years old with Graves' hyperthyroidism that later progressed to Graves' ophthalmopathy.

The CDR3: CASRGFSGQGKRSPLHF. The CDR3 nucleotides are TGTGCCAGCAGGGGATTTTCTGGGCAGGGTAAAAGATCACCCCTCCACTTT. The J gene is TRBJ1-6, the V gene TRBV2; D may be TRBD1 (5 bases). Between the trimmed V and J ends, which lost 6 bases and 10 bases, there was a span of 25 bases. In germline, CDR1 is SNHLY, CDR2 FYNNEI. CDR3 length equals 17 residues.